Sequencing of this T cell receptor (beta chain) was carried out in a study of shared clonotypes between healthy human individuals. The CDR3 has 16 residues. CDR1 MNHEY and CDR2 SVGAGI come from the germline V gene. V lost 4 bases, J lost 2 bases, and 16 bases lay in between. Study results and limitations: The study found lower generation probabilities in non-shared clonotypes than in those shared by all four donors.

Sequencing used immunoSEQ multiplex PCR; TCRdb keeps in-frame clones, though not all of them. The sample has millions of clones, approximately 90% seen once. Note on this clone: The antigen is undetermined.

This chain links TRBV6-5 with TRBJ2-3; D is unresolved. What was sequenced was naive CD4+ T cells sorted from blood. Subset denoted: CD45RA+ positively selected. The receptor was derived from a man between 18 and 35 years old in good health. Here the CDR3 DNA reads TGTGCCAGCAGTTTTAGACCCAACACCCCCACAGATACGCAGTATTTT. It translates to CASSFRPNTPTDTQYF.